This TCR beta chain was captured by sequencing in a study of blood T cell repertoires in COVID-19. With 5 bases clipped from V and 8 bases from J, the junction kept 16 bases outside the gene matches. The CDR3 covers 16 residues. Germline V gene sequence: CDR1 MNHEY, CDR2 SMNVEV (reference sequence). Libraries were prepared by immunoSEQ multiplex PCR; TCRdb keeps only in-frame clonotypes and omits some of them. The repertoire holds about 410,000 clones, with roughly 90% as singletons. This receptor was taken from a woman in her forties with COVID-19, enrolled during active disease. Sequenced material: peripheral blood. The genes are TRBV27 and TRBJ1-2; the match to TRBD1 covers 8 bases. CDR3 amino acids: CASSPRTGRDLRGYTF. Written as DNA, the CDR3 is TGTGCCAGCAGTCCCCGGACAGGGAGGGACCTACGGGGCTACACCTTC.